A single sample is the source of the 9 T cell receptor beta chains below, sequenced in a study of early T cells in non-severe SARS-CoV-2 infection. TCRdb analysed the 5' RACE reads with MiXCR anew, one entry per CDR3 protein. The table lists 55,000 to 75,000 distinct CDR3 sequences, roughly 8.8% of them singletons. The sequencing input was whole blood. The receptors were sampled from an adult who was a healthcare worker with PCR-confirmed SARS-CoV-2 infection or an uninfected control (not recorded which).

The genes are TRBV7-8 and TRBJ1-3; D is unclear. Trimming cost V 1 base and J 8 bases, with 3 bases left between them. The germline V gene has CDR1 SGHVS and CDR2 FQNEAQ. The CDR3 is made up of 11 amino acids. As DNA, the CDR3 is TGTGCCAGCAGCTTAGGGTACACCATATATTTT. Amino acids: CASSLGYTIYF.

The chain joins TRBV12-3 or TRBV12-4 to TRBJ1-5; D is unresolved. This CDR3 is 14 amino acids long. V lost 2 bases, J lost 4 bases, and 9 bases lay in between. CDR3 coding DNA: TGTGCCAGCAGTTTATCGGCGGTTAATCAGCCCCAGCATTTT. It encodes CASSLSAVNQPQHF.

This clonotype was detected many times. The chain is built from TRBV29-1 and TRBJ2-1; 9 bases are shared with TRBD1. Trimming removed 8 bases from V and 3 bases from J; junction bases left unmatched: 5. The CDR3 runs to 13 residues. Germline CDR1 is SQVTM and CDR2 is ANQGSEA. CDR3 in DNA: TGCAGCACAAGGACAGGGGACTACAATGAGCAGTTCTTC. Its protein is CSTRTGDYNEQFF.

The chain uses TRBV11-2 and TRBJ2-5; D is possibly TRBD2 (7 bases). The CDR3 is made up of 13 amino acids. The germline V gene encodes CDR1 SGHAT and CDR2 FQNNGV. V was shortened by 7 bases and J by 6 bases, with 15 bases between the two germline ends. CDR3 protein: CASTSRGAKTQYF. CDR3 in DNA: TGTGCCAGCACCTCCCGGGGGGCGAAGACCCAGTACTTC.

This clonotype has ten or more counts. V gene TRBV6-1 combines with J gene TRBJ2-5; D tentatively reads TRBD1 or TRBD2 (5 bases each). The CDR3 runs 14 residues. V lost 5 bases and J lost 9, with 19 bases in between. Germline lookup yields CDR1 MNHNS and CDR2 SASEGT. The CDR3 DNA follows: TGTGCCAGCAGTCCTACAGGATACGGGGAAGCCCAGTACTTC. This translates into CASSPTGYGEAQYF.

The rearrangement joins TRBV30 to TRBJ1-5, with D possibly TRBD1 on 6 matching bases. CDR1 and CDR2 (germline): GTSNPN, SVGIG (reference sequence). There are 14 residues in the CDR3. V was cut by 5 bases and J by 2 bases, with 13 bases left in between. Here the CDR3 reads CAWSIGGGNQPQHF. The CDR3 coding sequence is TGTGCCTGGTCCATAGGGGGAGGCAATCAGCCCCAGCATTTT.

The chain has TRBV30 and TRBJ1-1; TRBD1 agrees at 7 bases. There are 13 residues in the CDR3. V dropped 5 bases and J dropped 1; count of bases not matched to a gene: 4. Germline V gene sequence: CDR1 GTSNPN, CDR2 SVGIG (reference sequence). The CDR3 loop reads CAWCRTGNTEAFF. CDR3 DNA: TGTGCCTGGTGTAGGACAGGGAACACTGAAGCTTTCTTT.

This clonotype was seen repeatedly, ten times or more. The chain links TRBV7-8 to TRBJ2-2, with 11 bases aligning to TRBD1. There are 17 residues in the CDR3. The J segment lost 6 bases and the V segment lost 5 bases, leaving 11 bases of the junction unmatched. In germline, CDR1 is SGHVS, CDR2 FQNEAQ. CDR3 protein: CASSLRDRGFEAGELFF. Here the CDR3 DNA reads TGTGCCAGCAGCCTCCGGGACAGGGGGTTTGAGGCCGGGGAGCTGTTTTTT. Drawing the rest from reference TRBV7-8 and TRBJ2-2, the complete variable domain is GAGVSQSPRYKVAKRGQDVALRCDPISGHVSLFWYQQALGQGPEFLTYFQNEAQLDKSGLPSDRFFAERPEGSVSTLKIQRTQQEDSAVYLCASSLRDRGFEAGELFFGEGSRLTVL.

This clonotype was counted only a few times. The gene calls are TRBV7-9 and TRBJ1-4; no clear D gene. The CDR3 is 16 amino acids. Trimming left V 0 bases short and J 7 bases short, with 15 bases between. CDR1 is SEHNR and CDR2 is FQNEAQ in the germline V gene (reference sequence). This CDR3 reads CASSLAVGPRGEKLFF. As DNA, the CDR3 is TGTGCCAGCAGCTTAGCGGTTGGGCCACGAGGTGAAAAACTGTTTTTT.